This T cell receptor beta chain was sequenced in a study of OX40 agonist ivuxolimab in advanced cancers. Study information: As their treatment, patients were administered ivuxolimab, an agonistic anti-OX40 (CD134) antibody.

This clone was observed a handful of times. Its matching antigen is unknown. General observations from the study: On average, CD8+ T cells showed a greater number of expanded clones than CD4+. Nonresponders, in some cases, also had low normalized T-cell clonal expansion.

The protocol was immunoSEQ multiplex PCR, while the TCRdb copy is restricted to in-frame clones and leaves out a portion. The sample has about 60,000 clones; around 80% are singletons. The V gene's germline CDR1 is SGHRS and CDR2 YFSETQ. The CDR3 runs 14 residues. V was clipped by 5 bases and J by 3 bases, with 12 bases between them. Collection of blood occurred at baseline, at cycle 4 day 1, and at cycle 7 day 1. Specimen: CD4+ or CD8+ T cells sorted from blood, collected in a trial of the OX40 agonist ivuxolimab. This chain connects TRBV5-1 to TRBJ2-1; D gene ambiguous. The receptor was isolated from an adult with an advanced solid tumor such as melanoma, head and neck, liver or kidney cancer. CDR3 nucleotides: TGCGCCAGCAGTTGGGAATTACTCTACAATGAGCAGTTCTTC. Encoded protein: CASSWELLYNEQFF.